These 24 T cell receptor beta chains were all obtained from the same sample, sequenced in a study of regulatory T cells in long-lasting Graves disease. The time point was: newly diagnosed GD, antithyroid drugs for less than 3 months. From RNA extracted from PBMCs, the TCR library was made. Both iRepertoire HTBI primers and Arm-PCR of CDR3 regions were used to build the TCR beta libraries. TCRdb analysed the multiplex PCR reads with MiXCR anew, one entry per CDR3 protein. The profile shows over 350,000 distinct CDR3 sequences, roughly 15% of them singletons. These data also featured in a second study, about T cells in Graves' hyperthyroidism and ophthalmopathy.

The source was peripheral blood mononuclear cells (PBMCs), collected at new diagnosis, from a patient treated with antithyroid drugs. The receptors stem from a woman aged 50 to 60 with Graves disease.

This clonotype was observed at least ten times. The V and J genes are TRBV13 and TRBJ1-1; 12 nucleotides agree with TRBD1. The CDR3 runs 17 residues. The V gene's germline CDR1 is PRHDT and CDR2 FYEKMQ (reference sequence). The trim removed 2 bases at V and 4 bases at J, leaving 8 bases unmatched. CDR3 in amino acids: CASSLPGTGGAGTEAFF. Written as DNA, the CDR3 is TGTGCCAGCAGCTTACCCGGGACAGGGGGCGCGGGCACTGAAGCTTTCTTT. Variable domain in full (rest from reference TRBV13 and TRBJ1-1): AAGVIQSPRHLIKEKRETATLKCYPIPRHDTVYWYQQGPGQDPQFLISFYEKMQSDKGSIPDRFSAQQFSDYHSELNMSSLELGDSALYFCASSLPGTGGAGTEAFFGQGTRLTVV.

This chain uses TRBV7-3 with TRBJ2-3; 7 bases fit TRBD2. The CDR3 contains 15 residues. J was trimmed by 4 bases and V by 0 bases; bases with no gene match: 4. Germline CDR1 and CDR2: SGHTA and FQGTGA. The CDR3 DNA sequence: TGTGCCAGCAGCTTAACGGGGGAGGGCCCAGATACGCAGTATTTT. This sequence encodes CASSLTGEGPDTQYF. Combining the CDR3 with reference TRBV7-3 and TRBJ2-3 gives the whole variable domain GAGVSQTPSNKVTEKGKYVELRCDPISGHTALYWYRQSLGQGPEFLIYFQGTGAADDSGLPNDRFFAVRPEGSVSTLKIQRTERGDSAVYLCASSLTGEGPDTQYFGPGTRLTVL.

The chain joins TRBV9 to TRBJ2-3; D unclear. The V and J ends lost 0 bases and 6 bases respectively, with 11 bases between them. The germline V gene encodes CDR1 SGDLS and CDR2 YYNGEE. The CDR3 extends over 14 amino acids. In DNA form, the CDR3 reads TGTGCCAGCAGCGTAGGCGTCCTGGGTGATACGCAGTATTTT. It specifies CASSVGVLGDTQYF.

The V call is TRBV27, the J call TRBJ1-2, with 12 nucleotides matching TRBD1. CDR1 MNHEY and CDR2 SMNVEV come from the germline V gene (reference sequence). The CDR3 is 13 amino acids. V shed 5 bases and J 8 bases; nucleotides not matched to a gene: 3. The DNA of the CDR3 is TGTGCCAGCAGTGGGACAGGGGGCGAAGGCTACACCTTC. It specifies CASSGTGGEGYTF.

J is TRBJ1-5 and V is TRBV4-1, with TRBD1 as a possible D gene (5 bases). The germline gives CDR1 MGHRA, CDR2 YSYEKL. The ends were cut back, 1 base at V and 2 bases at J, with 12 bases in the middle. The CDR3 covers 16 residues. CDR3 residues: CASSQVRAGGNQPQHF. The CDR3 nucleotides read TGCGCCAGCAGCCAAGTTAGGGCGGGGGGCAATCAGCCCCAGCATTTT.

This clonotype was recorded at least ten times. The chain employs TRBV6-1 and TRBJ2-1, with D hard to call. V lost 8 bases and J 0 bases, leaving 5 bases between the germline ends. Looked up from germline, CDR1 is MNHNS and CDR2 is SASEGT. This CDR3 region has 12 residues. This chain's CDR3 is CASSGSYNEQFF. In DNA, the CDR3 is TGTGCCAGCTCCGGCTCCTACAATGAGCAGTTCTTC.

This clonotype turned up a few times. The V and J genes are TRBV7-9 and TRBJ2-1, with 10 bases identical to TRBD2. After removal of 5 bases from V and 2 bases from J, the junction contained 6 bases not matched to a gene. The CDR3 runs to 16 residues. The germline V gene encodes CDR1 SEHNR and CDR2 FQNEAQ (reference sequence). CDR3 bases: TGTGCCAGCAGCCCGCGGAGCGGGAGGGCCTACAATGAGCAGTTCTTC. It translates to CASSPRSGRAYNEQFF.

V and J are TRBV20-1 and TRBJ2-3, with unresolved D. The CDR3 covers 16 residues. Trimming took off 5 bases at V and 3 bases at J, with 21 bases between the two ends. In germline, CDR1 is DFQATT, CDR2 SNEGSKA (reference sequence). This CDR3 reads CSAHSVGGVGTDTQYF. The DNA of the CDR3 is TGCAGTGCTCACTCCGTAGGCGGCGTCGGTACAGATACGCAGTATTTT.

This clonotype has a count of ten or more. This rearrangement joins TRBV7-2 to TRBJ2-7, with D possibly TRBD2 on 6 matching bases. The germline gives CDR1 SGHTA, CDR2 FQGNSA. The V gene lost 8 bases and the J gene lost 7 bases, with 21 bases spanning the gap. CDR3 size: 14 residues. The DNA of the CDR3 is TGTGCCAGCTCCTTTTCCCCGGCGGGAAAGGAGCAGTACTTC. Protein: CASSFSPAGKEQYF. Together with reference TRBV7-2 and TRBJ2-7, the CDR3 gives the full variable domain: GAGVSQSPSNKVTEKGKDVELRCDPISGHTALYWYRQSLGQGLEFLIYFQGNSAPDKSGLPSDRFSAERTGGSVSTLTIQRTQQEDSAVYLCASSFSPAGKEQYFGPGTRLTVT.

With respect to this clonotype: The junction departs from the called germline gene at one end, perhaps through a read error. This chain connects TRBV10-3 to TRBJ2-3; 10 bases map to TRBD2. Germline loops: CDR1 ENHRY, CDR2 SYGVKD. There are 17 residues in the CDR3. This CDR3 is CASSEFGTSVFADTQYF. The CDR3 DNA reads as TGTGCCAGCAGTGAATTCGGGACTAGCGTATTCGCGGATACGCAGTATTTT.

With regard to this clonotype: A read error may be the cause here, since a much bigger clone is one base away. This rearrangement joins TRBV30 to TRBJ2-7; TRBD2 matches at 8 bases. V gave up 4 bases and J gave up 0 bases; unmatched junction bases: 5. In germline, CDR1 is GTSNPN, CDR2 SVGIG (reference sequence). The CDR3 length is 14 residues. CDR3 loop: CAWKIAGSSYEQYF. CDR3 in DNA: TGTGCCTGGAAGATAGCGGGGAGCTCCTACGAGCAGTACTTC.

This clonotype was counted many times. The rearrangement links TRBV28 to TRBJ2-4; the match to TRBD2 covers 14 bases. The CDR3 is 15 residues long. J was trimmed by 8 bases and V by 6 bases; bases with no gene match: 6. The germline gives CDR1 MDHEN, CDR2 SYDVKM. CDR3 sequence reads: CASSGTSGGWDIQYF. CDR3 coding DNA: TGTGCCAGCAGCGGGACTAGCGGGGGTTGGGACATTCAGTACTTC. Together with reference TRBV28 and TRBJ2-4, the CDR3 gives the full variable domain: DVKVTQSSRYLVKRTGEKVFLECVQDMDHENMFWYRQDPGLGLRLIYFSYDVKMKEKGDIPEGYSVSREKKERFSLILESASTNQTSMYLCASSGTSGGWDIQYFGAGTRLSVL.

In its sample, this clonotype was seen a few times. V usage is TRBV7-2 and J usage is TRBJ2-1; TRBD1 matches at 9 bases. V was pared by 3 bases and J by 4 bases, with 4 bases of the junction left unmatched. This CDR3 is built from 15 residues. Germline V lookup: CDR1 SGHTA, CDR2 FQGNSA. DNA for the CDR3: TGTGCCAGCAGCTTCCAACAGGGGGCTTACAATGAGCAGTTCTTC. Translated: CASSFQQGAYNEQFF.

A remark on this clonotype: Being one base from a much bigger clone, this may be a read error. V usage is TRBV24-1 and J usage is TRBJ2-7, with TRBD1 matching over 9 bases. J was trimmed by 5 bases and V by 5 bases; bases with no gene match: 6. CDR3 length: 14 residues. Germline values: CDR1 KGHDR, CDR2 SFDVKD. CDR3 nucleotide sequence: TGTGCCACCAGTGCTAACAGGGGGCCTGACGAGCAGTACTTC. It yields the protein CATSANRGPDEQYF.

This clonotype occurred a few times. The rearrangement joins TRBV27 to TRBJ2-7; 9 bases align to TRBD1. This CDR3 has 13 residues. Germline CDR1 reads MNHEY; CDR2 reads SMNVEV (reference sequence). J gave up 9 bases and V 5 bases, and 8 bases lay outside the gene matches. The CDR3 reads CASSPGTGRGQYF. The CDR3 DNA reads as TGTGCCAGCAGTCCCGGGACAGGGCGTGGGCAGTACTTC.

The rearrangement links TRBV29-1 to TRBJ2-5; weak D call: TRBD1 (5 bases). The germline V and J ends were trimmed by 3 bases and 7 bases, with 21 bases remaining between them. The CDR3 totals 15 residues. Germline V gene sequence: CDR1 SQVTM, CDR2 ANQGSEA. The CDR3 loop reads CSVDPVRDPPRTQYF. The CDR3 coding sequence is TGCAGCGTTGACCCTGTCAGGGATCCTCCTCGGACCCAGTACTTC.

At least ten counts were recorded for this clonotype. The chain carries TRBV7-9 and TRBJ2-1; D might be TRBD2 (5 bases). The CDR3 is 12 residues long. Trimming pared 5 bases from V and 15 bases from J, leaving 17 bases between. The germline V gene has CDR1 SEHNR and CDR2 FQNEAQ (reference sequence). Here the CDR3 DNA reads TGTGCCAGCAGCCCGGACTCTTCGGGTTTGTTCTTC. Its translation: CASSPDSSGLFF.

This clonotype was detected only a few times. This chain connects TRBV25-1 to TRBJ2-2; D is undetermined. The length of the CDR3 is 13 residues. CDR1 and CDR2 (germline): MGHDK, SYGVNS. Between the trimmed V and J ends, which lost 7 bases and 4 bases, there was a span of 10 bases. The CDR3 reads CASTWGFTGELFF. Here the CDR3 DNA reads TGTGCCAGCACCTGGGGATTCACCGGGGAGCTGTTTTTT.

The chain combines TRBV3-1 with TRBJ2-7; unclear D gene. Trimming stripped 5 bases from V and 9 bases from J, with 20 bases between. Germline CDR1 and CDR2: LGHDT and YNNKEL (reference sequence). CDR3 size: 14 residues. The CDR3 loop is CASSNAETNQGQYF. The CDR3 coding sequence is TGTGCCAGCAGCAACGCAGAAACTAACCAAGGGCAGTACTTC.

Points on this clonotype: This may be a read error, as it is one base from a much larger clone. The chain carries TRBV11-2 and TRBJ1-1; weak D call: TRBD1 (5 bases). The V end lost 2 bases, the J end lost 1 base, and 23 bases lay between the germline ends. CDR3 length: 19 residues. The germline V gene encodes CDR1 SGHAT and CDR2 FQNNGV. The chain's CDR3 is CASSLWLGQEPEGNTEAFF. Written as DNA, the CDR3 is TGTGCCAGCAGCTTATGGTTGGGGCAGGAACCTGAGGGGAACACTGAAGCTTTCTTT.

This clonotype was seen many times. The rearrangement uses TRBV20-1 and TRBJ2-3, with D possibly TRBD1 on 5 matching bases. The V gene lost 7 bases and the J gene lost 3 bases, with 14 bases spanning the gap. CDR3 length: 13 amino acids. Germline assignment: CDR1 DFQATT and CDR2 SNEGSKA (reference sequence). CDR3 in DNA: TGCAGTGGGGGCGGAGTAGGGACAGATACGCAGTATTTT. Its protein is CSGGGVGTDTQYF.

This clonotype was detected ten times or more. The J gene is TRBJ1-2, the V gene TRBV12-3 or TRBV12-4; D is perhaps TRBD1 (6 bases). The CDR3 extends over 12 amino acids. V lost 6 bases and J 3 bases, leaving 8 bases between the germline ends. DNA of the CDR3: TGTGCCAGCAGGACAGGCGACTATGGCTACACCTTC. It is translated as CASRTGDYGYTF.

The CDR3 nucleotides read TGTGCCAGCAGCCAGCGGGAGGCCTACGAGCAGTACTTC. The encoded protein is CASSQREAYEQYF. This sequence joins TRBV5-8 and TRBJ2-7; 9 bases map to TRBD2. The trim removed 4 bases at V and 2 bases at J, leaving 1 base unmatched. The V gene's germline CDR1 is SGHTS and CDR2 YDEGEE. There are 13 residues in the CDR3.

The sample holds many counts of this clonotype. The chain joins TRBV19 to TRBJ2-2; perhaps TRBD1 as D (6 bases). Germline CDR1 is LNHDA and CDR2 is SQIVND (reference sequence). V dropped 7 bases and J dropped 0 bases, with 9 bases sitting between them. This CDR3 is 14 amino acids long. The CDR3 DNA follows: TGTGCCAGTACTCGGGACACGAACACCGGGGAGCTGTTTTTT. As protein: CASTRDTNTGELFF.